The TCR beta chain described here comes from a study of blood T cell repertoires in COVID-19. Original processing methods: Reference gene primer amplification gave nucleated cell count estimates. The assay was immunoSEQ multiplex PCR, and TCRdb's table has in-frame clones only and misses some. D and trimming were read from the DNA, whereas the V and J calls and clone size are those reported in that table. This sample has 100,000 to 150,000 clones, with approximately 88% found just once. The origin of this receptor is a man between 65 and 85 years old with active COVID-19. Sequenced input: peripheral blood.

CDR3 sequence reads: CASSFSGDNEQFF. CDR3 DNA sequence: TGTGCCAGCAGTTTCTCAGGTGACAATGAGCAGTTCTTC. V gene TRBV12-3 or TRBV12-4 combines with J gene TRBJ2-1; D ambiguous. CDR3 length: 13 residues. The germline V and J ends were trimmed by 3 bases and 5 bases, with 8 bases remaining between them.